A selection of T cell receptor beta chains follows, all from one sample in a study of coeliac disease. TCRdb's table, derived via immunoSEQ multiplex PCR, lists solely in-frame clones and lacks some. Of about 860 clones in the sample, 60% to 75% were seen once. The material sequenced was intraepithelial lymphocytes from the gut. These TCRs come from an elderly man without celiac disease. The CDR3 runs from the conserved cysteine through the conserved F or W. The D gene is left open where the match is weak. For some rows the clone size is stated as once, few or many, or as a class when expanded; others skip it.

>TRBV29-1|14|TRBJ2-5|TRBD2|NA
CSVNGLAGAETQYF
TGCAGCGTCAACGGACTAGCGGGAGCAGAGACCCAGTACTTC
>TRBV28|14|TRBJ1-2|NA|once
CASSTTGGGYGYTF
TGTGCCAGCAGTACGACGGGGGGCGGCTATGGCTACACCTTC
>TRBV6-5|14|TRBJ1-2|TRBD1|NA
CASRGTGLPYGYTF
TGTGCCAGCAGAGGGACAGGCCTGCCCTATGGCTACACCTTC
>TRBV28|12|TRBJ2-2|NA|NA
CASSTNTGELFF
TGTGCCAGCAGTACTAACACCGGGGAGCTGTTTTTT
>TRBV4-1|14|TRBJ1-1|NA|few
CASSQHGEGVEAFF
TGCGCCAGCAGCCAACACGGGGAGGGGGTTGAAGCTTTCTTT
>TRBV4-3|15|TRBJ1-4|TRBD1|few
CASSQNRGHNEKLFF
TGCGCCAGCAGCCAAAACAGGGGACATAATGAAAAACTGTTTTTT
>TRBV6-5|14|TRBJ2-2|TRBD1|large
CASKGTADTGELFF
TGTGCCAGCAAAGGGACAGCCGACACCGGGGAGCTGTTTTTT
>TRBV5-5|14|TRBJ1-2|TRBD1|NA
CASSPGQTASGYTF
TGTGCCAGCAGCCCGGGACAGACGGCATCGGGCTACACCTTC
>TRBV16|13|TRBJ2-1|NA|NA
CASSQGRYNEQFF
TGTGCCAGCAGCCAGGGGCGGTACAATGAGCAGTTCTTC
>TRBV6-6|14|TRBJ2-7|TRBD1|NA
CASRQGQGAYEQYF
TGTGCCAGCAGACAAGGACAGGGAGCCTACGAGCAGTACTTC
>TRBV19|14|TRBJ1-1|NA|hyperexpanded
CASSIGQDNTEAFF
TGTGCCAGTAGTATAGGGCAGGATAACACTGAAGCTTTCTTT
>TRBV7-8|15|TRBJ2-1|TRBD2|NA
CASSSGRGAYNEQFF
TGTGCCAGCAGCTCGGGGCGGGGGGCTTACAATGAGCAGTTCTTC
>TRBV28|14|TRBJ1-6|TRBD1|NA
CASEGTGESSPLHF
TGTGCCAGCGAAGGGACAGGGGAAAGTTCACCCCTCCACTTT
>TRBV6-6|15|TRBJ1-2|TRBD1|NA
CASRLGQGNYYGYTF
TGTGCCAGCAGACTTGGACAGGGAAATTACTATGGCTACACCTTC
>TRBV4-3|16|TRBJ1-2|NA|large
CASSQDHDRVGYGYTF
TGCGCCAGCAGCCAAGATCATGACCGGGTCGGCTATGGCTACACCTTC
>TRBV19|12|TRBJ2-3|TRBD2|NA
CASRLAGDTQYF
TGTGCCAGTCGACTAGCGGGGGATACGCAGTATTTT
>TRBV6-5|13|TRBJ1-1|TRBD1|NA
CASRYPGQGEAFF
TGTGCCAGCAGATATCCGGGACAGGGTGAAGCTTTCTTT
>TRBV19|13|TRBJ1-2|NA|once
CASSVSGARGYTF
TGTGCCAGTAGCGTCAGTGGGGCCCGGGGCTACACCTTC
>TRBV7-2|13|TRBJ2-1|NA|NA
CASSLYSGAEQFF
TGTGCCAGCAGCCTTTACTCAGGCGCTGAGCAGTTCTTC
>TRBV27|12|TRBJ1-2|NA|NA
CASSSPQGTQTF
TGTGCCAGCAGTTCGCCTCAGGGGACCCAAACCTTC
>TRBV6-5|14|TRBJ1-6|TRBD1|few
CASRPGQGGSPLHF
TGTGCCAGCAGGCCCGGACAGGGTGGTTCACCCCTCCACTTT
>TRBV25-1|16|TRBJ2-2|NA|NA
CASSESRSGGNGELFF
TGTGCCAGCAGTGAATCTAGAAGTGGGGGGAACGGGGAGCTGTTTTTT
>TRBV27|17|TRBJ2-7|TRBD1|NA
CASSLLAPGTGSYEQYF
TGTGCCAGCAGTTTATTGGCCCCCGGGACAGGGTCCTACGAGCAGTACTTC
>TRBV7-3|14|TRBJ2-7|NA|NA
CASSLNAGFYEQYF
TGTGCCAGCAGCTTAAATGCGGGGTTCTACGAGCAGTACTTC
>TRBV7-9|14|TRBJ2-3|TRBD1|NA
CASGDRGNTDTQYF
TGTGCCAGCGGCGACAGGGGAAACACAGATACGCAGTATTTT
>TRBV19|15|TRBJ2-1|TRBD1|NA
CASSPTGGFYNEQFF
TGTGCCAGTAGCCCGACAGGGGGCTTTTACAATGAGCAGTTCTTC
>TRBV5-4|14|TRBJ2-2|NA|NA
CASSYGQNTGELFF
TGTGCCAGCAGCTACGGACAGAACACCGGGGAGCTGTTTTTT
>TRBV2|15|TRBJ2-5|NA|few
CASSPTPGEGETQYF
TGTGCCAGCAGCCCTACCCCGGGGGAAGGGGAGACCCAGTACTTC
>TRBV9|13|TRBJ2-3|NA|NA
CASSVGGEDTQYF
TGTGCCAGCAGCGTAGGGGGGGAAGATACGCAGTATTTT
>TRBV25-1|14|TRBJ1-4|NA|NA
CASSDQGLSEKLFF
TGTGCCAGCAGTGATCAGGGATTGAGTGAAAAACTGTTTTTT
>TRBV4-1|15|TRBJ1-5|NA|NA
CASSQEASPVWAQHF
TGCGCCAGCAGCCAAGAAGCGTCACCTGTTTGGGCCCAGCATTTT
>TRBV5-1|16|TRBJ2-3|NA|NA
CASSSSGTQRTDTQYF
TGCGCCAGCAGCTCATCCGGGACACAACGCACAGATACGCAGTATTTT
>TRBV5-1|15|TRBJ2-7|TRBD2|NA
CASSLVAGAAYEQYF
TGCGCCAGCAGCTTGGTGGCGGGAGCTGCCTACGAGCAGTACTTC
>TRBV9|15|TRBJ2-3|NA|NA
CASSVAPRAADTQYF
TGTGCCAGCAGCGTAGCTCCCAGGGCTGCTGATACGCAGTATTTT
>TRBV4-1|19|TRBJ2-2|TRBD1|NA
CASSQGRTGGRTAAGELFF
TGCGCCAGCAGCCAAGGAAGGACAGGGGGGCGGACGGCCGCCGGGGAGCTGTTTTTT
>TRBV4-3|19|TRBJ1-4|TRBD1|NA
CASSQDLLQGEIHGEKLFF
TGCGCCAGCAGCCAAGATCTGTTACAGGGGGAGATCCATGGAGAAAAACTGTTTTTT
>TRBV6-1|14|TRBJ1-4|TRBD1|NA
CASSAPGGHEKLFF
TGTGCCAGCAGTGCGCCAGGGGGGCATGAAAAACTGTTTTTT
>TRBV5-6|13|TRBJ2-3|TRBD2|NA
CASAPGRADTQYF
TGTGCCAGCGCCCCCGGGAGGGCAGATACGCAGTATTTT
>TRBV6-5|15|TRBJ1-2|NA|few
CASSYDGHHNYGYTF
TGTGCCAGCAGTTACGATGGACACCATAACTATGGCTACACCTTC
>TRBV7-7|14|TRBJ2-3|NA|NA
CASSSGGTGGTQYF
TGTGCCAGCAGCTCCGGAGGGACCGGGGGTACGCAGTATTTT
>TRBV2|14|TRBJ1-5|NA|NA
CASRGGGVNQPQHF
TGTGCCAGCAGGGGTGGAGGAGTCAATCAGCCCCAGCATTTT
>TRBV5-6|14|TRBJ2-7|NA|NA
CASSRYDSHYEQYF
TGTGCCAGCAGCCGATACGACAGCCACTACGAGCAGTACTTC
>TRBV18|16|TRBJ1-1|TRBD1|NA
CASSPPGTGGYTEAFF
TGTGCCAGCTCACCACCCGGGACAGGGGGTTACACTGAAGCTTTCTTT
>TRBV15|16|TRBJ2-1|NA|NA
CATSRESITGVNEQFF
TGTGCCACCAGCAGAGAATCCATCACGGGGGTGAATGAGCAGTTCTTC
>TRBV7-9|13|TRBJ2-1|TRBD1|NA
CASSKDRGNEQFF
TGTGCCAGCAGCAAGGACAGGGGTAATGAGCAGTTCTTC
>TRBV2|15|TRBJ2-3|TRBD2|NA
CASKLTSGSADTQYF
TGTGCCAGCAAATTGACTAGCGGGAGTGCAGATACGCAGTATTTT
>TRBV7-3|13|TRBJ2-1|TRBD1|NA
CASSSTGGAEQFF
TGTGCCAGCAGCTCCACAGGGGGCGCTGAGCAGTTCTTC
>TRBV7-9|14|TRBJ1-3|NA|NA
CASSFISRGNTIYF
TGTGCCAGCAGCTTCATCTCGAGGGGAAACACCATATATTTT